This T cell receptor (beta chain) came from a study of shared clonotypes between healthy human individuals. CDR1 is SQVTM and CDR2 is ANQGSEA in the germline V gene. V shed 4 bases and J 0 bases; nucleotides not matched to a gene: 7. This CDR3 comprises 15 residues. TCRdb keeps only in-frame clones here, not all; method: immunoSEQ multiplex PCR. The table lists about a million clones, approximately 80% of them singletons. The chain links TRBV29-1 to TRBJ2-3; 7 nucleotides align to TRBD1. The sample taken for sequencing was memory CD4+ T cells sorted from blood. Subset defined: CD45RA-negative fraction. This receptor was obtained from a man aged 18 to 35 in good health. The CDR3 region is CSVGNRGISTDTQYF. CDR3 DNA sequence: TGCAGCGTTGGGAACAGGGGAATAAGCACAGATACGCAGTATTTT.